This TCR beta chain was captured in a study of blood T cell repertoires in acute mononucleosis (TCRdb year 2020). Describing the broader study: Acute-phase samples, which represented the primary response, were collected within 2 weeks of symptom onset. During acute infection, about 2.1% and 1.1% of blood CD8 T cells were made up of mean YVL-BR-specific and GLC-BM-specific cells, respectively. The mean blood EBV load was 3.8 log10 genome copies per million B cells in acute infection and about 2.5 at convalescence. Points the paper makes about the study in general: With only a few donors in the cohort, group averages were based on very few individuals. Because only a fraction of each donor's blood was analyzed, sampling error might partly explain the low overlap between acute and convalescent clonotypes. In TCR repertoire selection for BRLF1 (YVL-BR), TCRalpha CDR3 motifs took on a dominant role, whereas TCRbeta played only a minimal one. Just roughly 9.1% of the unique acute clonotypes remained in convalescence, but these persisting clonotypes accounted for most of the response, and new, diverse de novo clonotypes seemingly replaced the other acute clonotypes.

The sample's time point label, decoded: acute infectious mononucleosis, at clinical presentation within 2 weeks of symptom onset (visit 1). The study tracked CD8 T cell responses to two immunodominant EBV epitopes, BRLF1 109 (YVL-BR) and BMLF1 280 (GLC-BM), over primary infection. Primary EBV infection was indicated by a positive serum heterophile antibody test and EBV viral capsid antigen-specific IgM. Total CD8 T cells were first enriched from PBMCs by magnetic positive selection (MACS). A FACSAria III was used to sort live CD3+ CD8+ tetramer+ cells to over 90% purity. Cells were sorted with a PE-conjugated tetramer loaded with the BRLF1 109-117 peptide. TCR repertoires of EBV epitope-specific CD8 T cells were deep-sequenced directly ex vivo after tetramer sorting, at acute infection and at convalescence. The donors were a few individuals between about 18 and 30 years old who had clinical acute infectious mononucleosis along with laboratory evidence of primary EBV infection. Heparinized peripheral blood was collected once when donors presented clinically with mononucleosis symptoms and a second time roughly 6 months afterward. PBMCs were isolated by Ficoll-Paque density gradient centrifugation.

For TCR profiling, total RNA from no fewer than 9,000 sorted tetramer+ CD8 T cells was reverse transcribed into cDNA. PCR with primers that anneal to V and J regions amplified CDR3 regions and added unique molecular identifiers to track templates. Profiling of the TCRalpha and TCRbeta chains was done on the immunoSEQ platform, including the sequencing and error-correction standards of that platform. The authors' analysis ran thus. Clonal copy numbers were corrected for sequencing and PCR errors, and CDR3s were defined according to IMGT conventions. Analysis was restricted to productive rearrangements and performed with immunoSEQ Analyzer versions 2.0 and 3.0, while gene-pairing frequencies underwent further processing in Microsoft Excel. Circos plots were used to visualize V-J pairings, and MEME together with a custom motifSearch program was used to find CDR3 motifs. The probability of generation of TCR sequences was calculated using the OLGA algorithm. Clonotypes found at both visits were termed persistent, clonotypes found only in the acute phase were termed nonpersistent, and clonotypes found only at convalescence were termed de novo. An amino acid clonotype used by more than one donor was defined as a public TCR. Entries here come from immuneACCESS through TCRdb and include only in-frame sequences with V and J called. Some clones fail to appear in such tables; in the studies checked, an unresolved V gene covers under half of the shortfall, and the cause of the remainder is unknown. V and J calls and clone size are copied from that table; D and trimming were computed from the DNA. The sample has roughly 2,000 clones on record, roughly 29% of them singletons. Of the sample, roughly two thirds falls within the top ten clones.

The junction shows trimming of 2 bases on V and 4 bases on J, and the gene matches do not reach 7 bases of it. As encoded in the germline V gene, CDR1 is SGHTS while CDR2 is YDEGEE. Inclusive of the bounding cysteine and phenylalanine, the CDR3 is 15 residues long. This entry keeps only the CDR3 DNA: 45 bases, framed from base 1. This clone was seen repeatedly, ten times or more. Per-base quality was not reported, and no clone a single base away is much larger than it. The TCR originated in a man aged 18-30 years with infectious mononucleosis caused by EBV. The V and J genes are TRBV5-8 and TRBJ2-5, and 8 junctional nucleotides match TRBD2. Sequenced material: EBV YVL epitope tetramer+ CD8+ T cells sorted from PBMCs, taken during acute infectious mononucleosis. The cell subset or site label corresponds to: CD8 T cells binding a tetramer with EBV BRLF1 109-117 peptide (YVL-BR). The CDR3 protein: CASSFFSGSGETQYF. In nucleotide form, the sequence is TGTGCCAGCAGCTTTTTCAGCGGGAGTGGAGAGACCCAGTACTTC.